This paragraph reports one T cell receptor (beta chain). One end of the junction varies from germline; a read error may be responsible. This record belongs to a study of tumor-infiltrating lymphocytes in primary liver carcinoma. Unsorted bulk tissue (roughly 19-30 mg) underwent RNA and DNA co-extraction. With around 450 ng total RNA as template and a constant-region primer, TCR beta cDNA was made. Researchers made the TCR beta libraries by running three nested multiplex PCR rounds with slightly modified ARM-PCR. PCR rounds one and two used TRBV1-TRBV30 forward primers with a C-beta reverse primer for around 10 cycles each. MiXCR was run by TCRdb on the multiplex PCR reads, yielding one entry per CDR3 protein. The sample consists of 45,000 or so distinct CDR3 sequences, roughly 73% of them appearing once. This CDR3 has 13 amino acids. Germline V gene data show CDR1 as MNHEY and CDR2 as SVGAGI.

The receptor's source is a woman in her twenties or thirties with primary liver carcinoma and hepatitis B virus infection. The genes are TRBV6-5 and TRBJ1-5; D remains unclear. Specimen: tumor-adjacent normal liver tissue. This CDR3 is CASSYTWIQPQHF. As DNA, the CDR3 is TGTGCCAGCAGTTACACATGGATTCAGCCCCAGCATTTC.